The rows below give T cell receptor beta chains drawn from one sample of a study of T cells in localized non-small cell lung cancer. Generated by immunoSEQ multiplex PCR, the TCRdb table keeps only in-frame clones and is missing some. The table lists about 35,000 clones, almost 85% of them singletons, with 15% to 20% in the top ten. The input for sequencing was peripheral blood, taken before any cancer treatment. These receptors all come from a male donor aged 60 or over with stage III squamous cell lung carcinoma. The CDR3 runs from the conserved cysteine through the conserved F or W. D genes are given only for firm matches. Size is stated for part of the rows, as once, few or many counts, or as a class when the clone is expanded.

D,J,V,size,DNA,CDR3
-,TRBJ2-2,TRBV2,-,TGTGCCAGCAGTGAAGACAGGGTAAACACCGGGGAGCTGTTTTTT,CASSEDRVNTGELFF
-,TRBJ2-2,TRBV5-1,-,TGCGCCAGCAGCTTGGATAGACAGAACACCGGGGAGCTGTTTTTT,CASSLDRQNTGELFF
TRBD1,TRBJ2-7,TRBV2,-,TGTGCCAGCAGTCGTCGACAGGGTAACTACGAGCAGTACTTC,CASSRRQGNYEQYF
-,TRBJ1-5,TRBV5-6,-,TGTGCCAGCAGCTTGGTTTCAGGGGTGAATCAGCCCCAGCATTTT,CASSLVSGVNQPQHF
-,TRBJ2-2,TRBV27,-,TGTGCCAGCAGTTTAGAGGAGGCCGGGGAGCTGTTTTTT,CASSLEEAGELFF
-,TRBJ2-3,TRBV9,-,TGTGCCAGCAGCGTAGGAGAGGGGGATACGCAGTATTTT,CASSVGEGDTQYF
-,TRBJ2-2,TRBV5-1,-,TGCGCCAGCAGCCCCATGGGTTCAGGGGCCGCGGGGAACACCGGGGAGCTGTTTTTT,CASSPMGSGAAGNTGELFF
-,TRBJ1-2,TRBV5-1,-,TGCGCCAGCAGCTTGGACCGACTTGGGGGCGGCTACACCTTC,CASSLDRLGGGYTF
-,TRBJ2-5,TRBV21-1,-,TGTGCCAGCAGCCGACAGGGACAAGAAACCCAGTACTTC,CASSRQGQETQYF
-,TRBJ2-1,TRBV6-6,-,TGTGCCAGCAGTGCCGAGGGGCCGGCCTACAATGAGCAGTTCTTC,CASSAEGPAYNEQFF
-,TRBJ2-7,TRBV5-1,few,TGCGCCAGCAGCCCACAGGGAAACTCCTACGAGCAGTACTTC,CASSPQGNSYEQYF
TRBD1,TRBJ1-5,TRBV7-2,-,TGTGCCAGCAGAAGAACAGGGGATAGCAATCAGCCCCAGCATTTT,CASRRTGDSNQPQHF
TRBD1,TRBJ2-3,TRBV11-2,-,TGTGCCAGCAGATTACAGGGGAAGGGTGATACGCAGTATTTT,CASRLQGKGDTQYF
TRBD1,TRBJ1-1,TRBV19,-,TGTGCCAGTAGCCCCGGGACAGGGGGTGTCACTGAAGCTTTCTTT,CASSPGTGGVTEAFF
-,TRBJ2-5,TRBV2,-,TGTGCCAGCAGTAGGGACGGAGGCGGGGAGACCCAGTACTTC,CASSRDGGGETQYF
TRBD1,TRBJ1-5,TRBV5-6,-,TGTGCCAGCAGCCTTACACAGGGGGCATATCAGCCCCAGCATTTT,CASSLTQGAYQPQHF
-,TRBJ1-6,TRBV2,-,TGTGCCAGCAGTGAGGGGGGCTCCTATAATTCACCCCTCCACTTT,CASSEGGSYNSPLHF
-,TRBJ1-1,TRBV11-2,-,TGTGCCAGCAGCTTAGATTGGCAGGGAAACACTGAAGCTTTCTTT,CASSLDWQGNTEAFF
TRBD2,TRBJ2-3,TRBV5-1,once,TGCGCCAGCAGAAGCCCGCTAGCGGGGGGGGCAGATACGCAGTATTTT,CASRSPLAGGADTQYF
TRBD1,TRBJ2-2,TRBV5-6,-,TGTGCCAGCAGCTTGACAGGGGGAGACGGGGAGCTGTTTTTT,CASSLTGGDGELFF
-,TRBJ2-7,TRBV23-1,-,TGCGCCAGCAGTCAATCGTCGGCGCGACATCCACACGAGCAGTACTTC,CASSQSSARHPHEQYF
TRBD1,TRBJ2-1,TRBV6-6,-,TGTGCCAGCATTAAAGACAGGGGAGGTATCAATGAGCAGTTCTTC,CASIKDRGGINEQFF